These 31 T cell receptor beta chains were all obtained from the same sample, sequenced in a study of early T cells in non-severe SARS-CoV-2 infection. TCRdb used MiXCR to reprocess the 5' RACE reads, holding one entry per CDR3 protein. The data hold around 40,000 distinct CDR3 sequences, with under 8% observed a single time. This specimen consisted of whole blood, obtained at baseline. All receptors come from an adult who was a healthcare worker with PCR-confirmed SARS-CoV-2 infection or an uninfected control (not recorded which).

Ten or more counts support this clonotype. The germline gene is not matched at one end of the junction; a read error may be the cause. V is TRBV28 and J is TRBJ1-3; the D is unclear. Germline V CDR1 and CDR2: MDHEN, SYDVKM. The CDR3 covers 14 residues. CDR3 bases: TGTGCCAGCACTGATTACAGCTCTGAAAACACCATATATTTT. As protein: CASTDYSSENTIYF.

This clonotype was recorded at least ten times. The DNA for the CDR3 is TGTGCCAGTCGGAGGGCGGGTGGGGACACTGAAGCTTTCTTT. It encodes CASRRAGGDTEAFF. The chain employs TRBV6-1 and TRBJ1-1, with no clear D. The CDR3 has 14 residues. The V gene's germline CDR1 is MNHNS and CDR2 SASEGT. Trimming left V 9 bases short and J 3 bases short, with 17 bases between.

This clonotype was detected many times. This chain connects TRBV14 to TRBJ2-3; D remains ambiguous. The germline V gene encodes CDR1 SGHDN and CDR2 FVKESK. The length of the CDR3 is 15 residues. V was trimmed by 1 base and J by 2 bases, leaving 10 bases between them. The CDR3 here is CASSQVSVNTDTQYF. The DNA of the CDR3 is TGTGCCAGCAGCCAAGTCAGCGTGAACACAGATACGCAGTATTTT.

This clonotype has more than one count but fewer than ten. The J gene is TRBJ2-4, the V gene TRBV6-1, with 9 bases aligning to TRBD1. This CDR3 contains 12 residues. V trimming: 10 bases; J trimming: 6 bases; junction bases outside the gene matches: 4. Germline V gene sequence: CDR1 MNHNS, CDR2 SASEGT. The CDR3 loop reads CATEGQGNIQYF. The CDR3 bases are TGTGCCACCGAGGGACAGGGAAACATTCAGTACTTC.

About this clonotype: As the CDR3 is not closed by the conserved phenylalanine or tryptophan, this likely results from a read error. The chain combines TRBV7-2 with TRBJ2-3; tentatively, D is TRBD2 (5 bases). The ends were cut back, 5 bases at V and 4 bases at J, with 19 bases in the middle. The germline V gene encodes CDR1 SGHTA and CDR2 FQGNSA. The CDR3 loop spans 16 amino acids. In nucleotides, the CDR3 is TGTGCCAGCAGCCCCGGAGGAGTTGGGCAAGCAGATACGCAGTATTCT. Encoded protein: CASSPGGVGQADTQYS.

This clonotype showed up just a few times. V is TRBV7-9 and J is TRBJ2-1, with 9 bases that match TRBD2. The CDR3 is 16 residues long. CDR1 and CDR2 (germline): SEHNR, FQNEAQ (reference sequence). V gave up 4 bases and J gave up 6 bases; unmatched junction bases: 10. CDR3 amino acids: CASSSDSVAGVNEQFF. DNA of the CDR3: TGTGCCAGCAGCTCCGATTCGGTAGCGGGAGTCAATGAGCAGTTCTTC.

This clonotype was counted at least ten times. J is TRBJ2-3 and V is TRBV6-6; 11 nucleotides align to TRBD2. Trimming at V came to 8 bases and at J to 9 bases, leaving 10 bases not matched to a gene. Germline-derived CDR1 and CDR2 are MNHNY and SVGAGI (reference sequence). There are 14 residues in the CDR3. The CDR3 DNA follows: TGTGCCAGCGACGGGACTAGCGGTACAAGCACGCAGTATTTT. It codes for CASDGTSGTSTQYF.

The table lists this clonotype with many counts. This sequence joins TRBV18 and TRBJ1-4; D is undetermined. From germline, CDR1 is KGHSH and CDR2 LQKENI. CDR3 length: 14 amino acids. V was clipped by 5 bases and J by 8 bases, with 15 bases between them. For the CDR3, the DNA is TGTGCCAGCTCAATCAGCCCAGGAGACGAAAAACTGTTTTTT. Protein product: CASSISPGDEKLFF.

This clonotype was seen at least ten times. This chain links TRBV27 with TRBJ2-1, with 10 bases that match TRBD2. V was clipped by 1 base and J by 8 bases; unmatched bases: 14. Germline V lookup: CDR1 MNHEY, CDR2 SMNVEV (reference sequence). The CDR3 has 18 residues. For the CDR3, the DNA is TGTGCCAGCAGTTTATTTACCAGGGGACTAGCGCCGGGGGATGAGCAGTTCTTC. Translated: CASSLFTRGLAPGDEQFF.

This clonotype was detected ten times or more. The rearrangement uses TRBV30 and TRBJ1-3, with D possibly matching TRBD1 (6 bases). CDR3 length: 14 amino acids. The germline V and J ends were trimmed by 4 bases and 0 bases, with 10 bases remaining between them. Germline values: CDR1 GTSNPN, CDR2 SVGIG (reference sequence). The CDR3 sequence: CAWNTGSSGNTIYF. In DNA form, the CDR3 reads TGTGCCTGGAATACAGGGTCCTCTGGAAACACCATATATTTT.

The chain carries TRBV6-1 and TRBJ2-7; 10 positions match TRBD2. The CDR3 spans 15 residues. Germline trimming cut 1 base from V and 1 base from J; bases unmatched to any gene: 1. Per the germline V gene, CDR1 is MNHNS and CDR2 is SASEGT. Written as DNA, the CDR3 is TGTGCCAGCAGTGAAGGGACTAGCGGATCCTACGAGCAGTACTTC. The encoded protein is CASSEGTSGSYEQYF.

In its sample, this clonotype was seen a few times. CDR3 residues: CASSQDQQGGEAFF. In DNA form, the CDR3 reads TGCGCCAGCAGCCAAGACCAACAGGGAGGTGAAGCTTTCTTT. This chain joins TRBV5-1 and TRBJ1-1; perhaps TRBD1 as D (6 bases). Per the germline V gene, CDR1 is SGHRS and CDR2 is YFSETQ. Trimming removed 4 bases from V and 7 bases from J, with 17 bases in between. The CDR3 is 14 residues long.

There are many counts of this clonotype. The J gene is TRBJ2-1, the V gene TRBV9; the match to TRBD1 covers 8 bases. The junction had 3 bases not matched to a gene; V was cut back by 4 bases and J by 3 bases. Germline V CDR1 and CDR2: SGDLS, YYNGEE. The CDR3 extends over 14 amino acids. The CDR3 DNA reads TGTGCCAGCAGCTTCGGACAGGGCTACAATGAGCAGTTCTTC. It codes for CASSFGQGYNEQFF.

This clonotype was seen at least ten times. The gene calls are TRBV6-5 and TRBJ1-3; 7 nucleotides align to TRBD1. The CDR3 has 13 amino acids. Germline loops: CDR1 MNHEY, CDR2 SVGAGI. With 6 bases clipped from V and 4 bases from J, the junction kept 3 bases outside the gene matches. The CDR3 coding sequence is TGTGCCAGCAGGCCGGGACAGGGAAACACCATATATTTT. Amino acids: CASRPGQGNTIYF.

This clonotype occurred many times. V gene TRBV5-1 combines with J gene TRBJ2-1, with no clear D. There are 14 residues in the CDR3. Germline-derived CDR1 and CDR2 are SGHRS and YFSETQ. V lost 0 bases to trimming and J lost 7 bases, with 11 bases between them. The CDR3 loop reads CASSLAQATNEQFF. The CDR3 nucleotides read TGCGCCAGCAGCTTGGCCCAAGCTACGAATGAGCAGTTCTTC.

The CDR3 loop is CASRPTTSVNEQYF. The CDR3 DNA sequence: TGTGCCAGCAGGCCCACGACTAGCGTTAACGAGCAGTACTTC. The chain joins TRBV7-9 to TRBJ2-7; 8 nucleotides line up with TRBD2. Germline-derived CDR1 and CDR2 are SEHNR and FQNEAQ (reference sequence). Trimming at V came to 6 bases and at J to 5 bases, leaving 9 bases not matched to a gene. The CDR3 is made up of 14 amino acids.

The chain joins TRBV29-1 to TRBJ1-4, with TRBD1 as a possible D gene (5 bases). The V gene's germline CDR1 is SQVTM and CDR2 ANQGSEA. The CDR3 spans 15 residues. V lost 1 base, J lost 7 bases, and 16 bases lay in between. The CDR3 sequence is CSVEVNRMGTEKLFF. As DNA, the CDR3 is TGCAGCGTTGAAGTGAACAGGATGGGTACTGAAAAACTGTTTTTT. Combining the CDR3 with reference TRBV29-1 and TRBJ1-4 gives the whole variable domain SAVISQKPSRDICQRGTSLTIQCQVDSQVTMMFWYRQQPGQSLTLIATANQGSEATYESGFVIDKFPISRPNLTFSTLTVSNMSPEDSSIYLCSVEVNRMGTEKLFFGSGTQLSVL.

The chain couples TRBV2 to TRBJ2-2; D perhaps matches TRBD1 (5 bases). The CDR3 spans 18 residues. The germline V and J ends were trimmed by 3 bases and 1 base, with 18 bases remaining between them. Germline V CDR1 and CDR2: SNHLY, FYNNEI. The CDR3, as DNA: TGTGCCAGCAGTGAGAGGCTACTTCTTCAGGGGAACACCGGGGAGCTGTTTTTT. Protein: CASSERLLLQGNTGELFF.

This clonotype was detected many times. V gene TRBV27 combines with J gene TRBJ2-7, with 9 bases identical to TRBD2. The CDR3 is 15 residues long. Germline-derived CDR1 and CDR2 are MNHEY and SMNVEV (reference sequence). Germline trimming cut 5 bases from V and 1 base from J; bases unmatched to any gene: 6. The CDR3 protein is CASSRPSGTSYEQYF. The DNA for the CDR3 is TGTGCCAGCAGTCGTCCTAGCGGGACATCCTACGAGCAGTACTTC.

By proportion, this clonotype is medium-sized. The chain carries TRBV25-1 and TRBJ2-1; D gene unclear. The CDR3 totals 13 residues. V dropped 6 bases and J dropped 0 bases, with 6 bases sitting between them. Germline assignment: CDR1 MGHDK and CDR2 SYGVNS. The CDR3 sequence: CASRVDSYNEQFF. The CDR3, as DNA: TGTGCCAGCAGGGTAGACTCCTACAATGAGCAGTTCTTC.

V usage is TRBV11-2 and J usage is TRBJ2-1; 9 bases match TRBD2. The CDR3 totals 14 residues. Trimming cost V 5 bases and J 10 bases; bases outside gene matches: 9. Germline V lookup: CDR1 SGHAT, CDR2 FQNNGV. The CDR3 sequence: CASSPPSGEWEQFF. For the CDR3, the DNA is TGTGCCAGCAGCCCACCTAGCGGGGAATGGGAGCAGTTCTTC.

This clonotype was seen at least ten times. The chain joins TRBV10-3 to TRBJ1-4, with D unclear. Germline V gene sequence: CDR1 ENHRY, CDR2 SYGVKD. The CDR3 consists of 13 residues. The V gene lost 2 bases and the J gene lost 8 bases, with 9 bases spanning the gap. DNA for the CDR3: TGTGCCATCAGTGAGGTGTTGGGGGAAAAACTGTTTTTT. Its translation is CAISEVLGEKLFF.

This rearrangement joins TRBV28 to TRBJ1-5; D call uncertain. The CDR3 is made up of 15 amino acids. The germline gives CDR1 MDHEN, CDR2 SYDVKM. Trimming stripped 6 bases from V and 2 bases from J, with 14 bases between. The CDR3 region is CASRNPSSGNQPQHF. The CDR3 bases are TGTGCCAGCAGAAACCCATCGTCCGGCAATCAGCCCCAGCATTTT. Based on the CDR3 plus reference TRBV28 and TRBJ1-5, the full variable domain is DVKVTQSSRYLVKRTGEKVFLECVQDMDHENMFWYRQDPGLGLRLIYFSYDVKMKEKGDIPEGYSVSREKKERFSLILESASTNQTSMYLCASRNPSSGNQPQHFGDGTRLSIL.

This sequence joins TRBV7-9 and TRBJ2-7, with 7 bases aligning to TRBD1. Germline values: CDR1 SEHNR, CDR2 FQNEAQ (reference sequence). V shed 5 bases and J 1 base; nucleotides not matched to a gene: 2. The CDR3 contains 13 residues. The CDR3 DNA reads as TGTGCCAGCAGCAGGGACAGATCCTACGAGCAGTACTTC. The encoded protein is CASSRDRSYEQYF.

This clonotype was seen more than once but under ten times. The rearrangement joins TRBV5-1 to TRBJ2-4; 12 nucleotides align to TRBD2. Germline V gene sequence: CDR1 SGHRS, CDR2 YFSETQ. The CDR3 has 18 residues. Trimming removed 0 bases from V and 1 base from J; junction bases left unmatched: 5. CDR3: CASSLALAGGGAKNIQYF. The DNA for the CDR3 is TGCGCCAGCAGCTTGGCACTAGCGGGAGGAGGGGCCAAAAACATTCAGTACTTC.

This clonotype came up many times. V usage is TRBV7-9 and J usage is TRBJ1-6, with D unclear. Between the trimmed V and J ends, which lost 1 base and 10 bases, there was a span of 8 bases. The CDR3 sequence is 13 residues long. Per germline, CDR1 SEHNR and CDR2 FQNEAQ (reference sequence). The CDR3 protein is CASSLVVESPLHF. CDR3 in DNA: TGTGCCAGCAGCTTAGTTGTAGAATCACCCCTCCACTTT. Combining the CDR3 with reference TRBV7-9 and TRBJ1-6 gives the whole variable domain DTGVSQNPRHKITKRGQNVTFRCDPISEHNRLYWYRQTLGQGPEFLTYFQNEAQLEKSRLLSDRFSAERPKGSFSTLEIQRTEQGDSAMYLCASSLVVESPLHFGNGTRLTVT.

The chain has TRBV5-1 and TRBJ2-6; D is possibly TRBD1 (5 bases). There are 15 residues in the CDR3. Germline CDR1 reads SGHRS; CDR2 reads YFSETQ. V shed 0 bases and J shed 2 bases, with 6 bases lying between them. The CDR3: CASSLVTAGANVLTF. DNA for the CDR3: TGCGCCAGCAGCTTGGTGACAGCTGGGGCCAACGTCCTGACTTTC.

This sequence joins TRBV29-1 and TRBJ2-5; 8 positions match TRBD1. This CDR3 region has 13 residues. Per the germline V gene, CDR1 is SQVTM and CDR2 is ANQGSEA. V was pared by 4 bases and J by 4 bases, with 5 bases of the junction left unmatched. This CDR3 is CSVGGQDLETQYF. For the CDR3, the DNA is TGCAGCGTTGGGGGACAGGATTTAGAGACCCAGTACTTC.

This clonotype was detected a few times. Here the CDR3 reads CASSPGTANEKLFF. Here the CDR3 DNA reads TGTGCCAGCTCCCCCGGGACGGCGAATGAAAAACTGTTTTTT. V gene TRBV18 combines with J gene TRBJ1-4; TRBD1 is a possible D gene (5 bases). Germline CDR1 is KGHSH and CDR2 is LQKENI. Trimming pared 6 bases from V and 5 bases from J, leaving 13 bases between. The CDR3 extends over 14 amino acids.

The rearrangement links TRBV4-3 to TRBJ2-2; TRBD2 agrees at 9 bases. There are 21 residues in the CDR3. The J segment lost 4 bases and the V segment lost 0 bases, leaving 18 bases of the junction unmatched. The V gene's germline CDR1 is LGHNA and CDR2 YSLEER. The CDR3 nucleotides are TGCGCCAGCAGCCAAGATGGGGGGAGAGGCGGGAGGGCCGGAGGCACCGGGGAGCTGTTTTTT. Its protein product is CASSQDGGRGGRAGGTGELFF.

The chain uses TRBV30 and TRBJ2-3; 9 nucleotides line up with TRBD2. Germline CDR1 is GTSNPN and CDR2 is SVGIG (reference sequence). The CDR3 has 14 residues. The V segment lost 8 bases and the J segment 5 bases; nucleotides outside the gene matches: 11. The CDR3 nucleotides read TGTGCCACACCCCCAGCGGGAGGAGGAGATACGCAGTATTTT. Its protein product is CATPPAGGGDTQYF.